The 21 T cell receptor beta chains given below trace back to one sample, sequenced in a study of T cell repertoires in aging, cancer and after chemotherapy. Rearranged V-D-J TRB sequences were amplified with a mixed TRB-A/B primer pool. TCRdb reprocessed the multiplex PCR reads with MiXCR, giving one entry per CDR3 protein. The profile shows about 2,000 distinct CDR3 sequences, under 40% of them singletons. The template was genomic DNA from peripheral blood, not RNA. The sequenced sample consisted of blood. These receptors came from a human donor with a blood cancer.

The chain recombines TRBV20-1 with TRBJ1-1; a possible D gene is TRBD1 (6 bases). CDR1 DFQATT and CDR2 SNEGSKA come from the germline V gene (reference sequence). The V end lost 6 bases, the J end lost 8 bases, and 22 bases lay between the germline ends. The CDR3 loop spans 14 amino acids. CDR3 bases: TGCAGTGCCAATTCCAACAGGGTTTACTCCGAAGCTTTCTTT. Translation: CSANSNRVYSEAFF.

This clonotype is hyperexpanded by share. V and J are TRBV27 and TRBJ2-7; D remains ambiguous. V was clipped by 4 bases and J by 1 base, with 5 bases between them. The CDR3 covers 12 residues. Per germline, CDR1 MNHEY and CDR2 SMNVEV (reference sequence). In DNA form, the CDR3 reads TGTGCCAGCAGTTGTCCGTCCTACGAGCAGTACGTC. Its protein is CASSCPSYEQYV.

This clonotype appeared a few times. This chain uses TRBV6-1 with TRBJ1-4, with D hard to call. The germline V gene has CDR1 MNHNS and CDR2 SASEGT. The germline V and J ends were trimmed by 0 bases and 14 bases, with 7 bases remaining between them. CDR3 length: 11 residues. In nucleotides, the CDR3 is TGTGCCAGCAGTGAAGCGAGGTTCCTGTTTTTT. Translation gives CASSEARFLFF.

The V and J genes are TRBV6-1 and TRBJ2-3; 8 bases agree with TRBD2. CDR3 length: 16 residues. J lost 0 bases, V lost 2 bases, and 4 bases had no gene match. Germline loops: CDR1 MNHNS, CDR2 SASEGT. CDR3 protein: CASSEIERGSTDTQYF. CDR3 DNA sequence: TGTGCCAGCAGTGAAATCGAGCGGGGGAGCACAGATACGCAGTATTTT.

This clonotype is classed as medium-sized. The chain carries TRBV20-1 and TRBJ2-2; D gene uncertain. Trimming removed 0 bases at V and 4 bases at J, with 9 bases between. The CDR3 covers 14 residues. The V gene's germline CDR1 is DFQATT and CDR2 SNEGSKA (reference sequence). In nucleotides, the CDR3 is TGCAGTGCTAGAGATATTTACCTCACCGGGGAGCTGTTTTTT. It is translated as CSARDIYLTGELFF.

On this clonotype itself: It may be a read error: a sequence one base away is much more abundant. V usage is TRBV12-3 or TRBV12-4 and J usage is TRBJ1-1, with D unclear. With 5 bases removed from V and 10 bases from J, the gap between germline ends came to 8 bases. The CDR3 spans 10 residues. Here the CDR3 DNA reads TGTGCCAGCAGTCGACCTGTAGCTTTCTTT. It encodes CASSRPVAFF.

This clonotype was picked up a small number of times. The rearrangement joins TRBV6-1 to TRBJ2-3; 8 bases match TRBD1. There are 16 residues in the CDR3. CDR1 is MNHNS and CDR2 is SASEGT in the germline V gene. The V segment lost 3 bases and the J segment 6 bases; nucleotides outside the gene matches: 11. The CDR3 spells CASSDKARTGSDTQYF. The CDR3 DNA reads as TGTGCCAGCAGTGATAAGGCCCGGACAGGGAGTGATACGCAGTATTTT.

This clonotype was seen a handful of times. The rearrangement links TRBV6-1 to TRBJ2-3; tentatively, D is TRBD1 (5 bases). Per germline, CDR1 MNHNS and CDR2 SASEGT. The CDR3 spans 15 residues. With 3 bases removed from V and 1 base from J, the gap between germline ends came to 11 bases. The CDR3 protein is CASSDDSLGTDTQYF. The CDR3 DNA is TGTGCCAGCAGTGACGACAGCCTTGGCACAGATACGCAGTATTTT.

To note about this clonotype: The CDR3 does not end in the conserved phenylalanine or tryptophan, so this is likely a read error. The V gene is TRBV20-1, the J gene TRBJ2-1; 9 positions agree with TRBD2. After removal of 0 bases from V and 8 bases from J, the junction contained 5 bases not matched to a gene. This CDR3 has 14 amino acids. Per the germline V gene, CDR1 is DFQATT and CDR2 is SNEGSKA (reference sequence). The CDR3 DNA follows: TGCAGTGCTAGAGATCTAGCGGGGAAGGATGAGCAGTTCTTG. The encoded protein is CSARDLAGKDEQFL.

The chain links TRBV5-6 to TRBJ1-2; D unresolved. The CDR3 has 12 residues. Germline V gene sequence: CDR1 SGHDT, CDR2 YYEEEE. The V gene lost 5 bases and the J gene lost 5 bases, with 10 bases spanning the gap. This chain's CDR3 is CASSAGDYGYTF. For the CDR3, the DNA is TGTGCCAGCAGTGCCGGTGATTATGGCTACACCTTC.

This chain joins TRBV6-2 or TRBV6-3 and TRBJ1-2, with TRBD1 matching over 8 bases. The CDR3 has 17 residues. The V gene end was trimmed by 5 bases and the J gene end by 4 bases; junction bases not matched to a gene: 15. Germline CDR1 reads MNHEY; CDR2 reads SVGEGT. CDR3 loop: CASSERSGGQGGYGYTF. CDR3 in DNA: TGTGCCAGCAGTGAAAGGTCAGGGGGCCAAGGAGGCTATGGCTACACCTTC.

The gene calls are TRBV6-5 and TRBJ2-5; 10 nucleotides agree with TRBD2. CDR1 is MNHEY and CDR2 is SVGAGI in the germline V gene. V trimming: 1 base; J trimming: 3 bases; junction bases outside the gene matches: 8. CDR3 length: 17 residues. The CDR3 nucleotides are TGTGCCAGCAGTTACTGGTTACTAGCGGGACTAGAAGAGACCCAGTACTTC. It translates to CASSYWLLAGLEETQYF.

The chain carries TRBV19 and TRBJ1-4, with TRBD1 as a possible D gene (6 bases). The germline V gene has CDR1 LNHDA and CDR2 SQIVND (reference sequence). The germline V and J ends were trimmed by 4 bases and 6 bases, with 12 bases remaining between them. The CDR3 loop spans 14 amino acids. DNA for the CDR3: TGTGCCAGTAGTAGACAGGCACAAGATGAAAAACTGTTTTTT. Protein product: CASSRQAQDEKLFF.

This clonotype was counted once. V usage is TRBV6-1 and J usage is TRBJ1-4; tentatively, D is TRBD1 (5 bases). V shed 6 bases and J shed 3 bases, with 20 bases lying between them. The CDR3 totals 17 residues. The germline V gene encodes CDR1 MNHNS and CDR2 SASEGT. In DNA, the CDR3 is TGTGCCAGCAGCTTCCCGGGGGTCAGTTCCGCTAATGAAAAACTGTTTTTT. This translates into CASSFPGVSSANEKLFF.

The chain is built from TRBV20-1 and TRBJ2-3; 13 bases fit TRBD2. The germline CDR1 and CDR2 sequences are DFQATT and SNEGSKA (reference sequence). CDR3 size: 16 residues. With 3 bases clipped from V and 1 base from J, the junction kept 4 bases outside the gene matches. The CDR3 is CSARGTSGERTDTQYF. The CDR3 DNA follows: TGCAGTGCTAGGGGGACTAGCGGGGAACGCACAGATACGCAGTATTTT.

In its sample, this clonotype ranks as medium-sized (0.01 to 0.1%). The genes are TRBV6-2 or TRBV6-3 and TRBJ2-7, with D perhaps matching TRBD2 (5 bases). Trimming removed 7 bases at V and 7 bases at J, with 11 bases between. The CDR3 loop spans 11 amino acids. The germline V gene encodes CDR1 MNHEY and CDR2 SVGEGT. The CDR3 DNA reads TGTGCCAGCACCTTACTAGGGGAGCAGTACTTC. Protein product: CASTLLGEQYF.

This clonotype is categorized as medium-sized. CDR3 DNA: TGTGCCAGCAGCGGGACAGGGACATATGGCTACACCTTC. Translation gives CASSGTGTYGYTF. The gene calls are TRBV6-5 and TRBJ1-2; 9 bases fit TRBD1. CDR1 is MNHEY, CDR2 SVGAGI, per germline. This CDR3 spans 13 amino acids. The V and J ends lost 6 bases and 5 bases, in that order; junction bases with no gene match: 4.

This clonotype was counted between two and nine times. J is TRBJ2-7 and V is TRBV12-3 or TRBV12-4, with 8 nucleotides matching TRBD1. Trimming at V came to 4 bases and at J to 12 bases, leaving 14 bases not matched to a gene. CDR3 length equals 14 residues. CDR3 nucleotide sequence: TGTGCCAGCAGTTATAGCGTAGACAGGGGACCGGTGTACTTC. Translated, it gives CASSYSVDRGPVYF.

This clonotype has just a few counts. The V call is TRBV12-3 or TRBV12-4, the J call TRBJ1-2; D unclear. V lost 5 bases and J lost 3, with 19 bases in between. CDR3 size: 16 residues. The DNA for the CDR3 is TGTGCCAGCAGTCGAACCGGGAAAAAGTTGGACTATGGCTACACCTTC. This codes for CASSRTGKKLDYGYTF.

The rearrangement uses TRBV18 and TRBJ2-1; D is perhaps TRBD1 (6 bases). Trimming left V 3 bases short and J 3 bases short, with 18 bases between. Germline V gives CDR1 KGHSH, CDR2 LQKENI. The CDR3 loop spans 17 amino acids. CDR3 sequence reads: CASSPARSQGNYNEQFF. CDR3 nucleotides: TGTGCCAGCTCACCGGCGAGAAGCCAGGGGAACTACAATGAGCAGTTCTTC.

The chain combines TRBV6-6 with TRBJ1-4; the D is unclear. Germline loops: CDR1 MNHNY, CDR2 SVGAGI (reference sequence). V was clipped by 6 bases and J by 3 bases, with 14 bases between them. This CDR3 region has 15 residues. CDR3 coding DNA: TGTGCCAGCAGCCCATCAGCATCGGCTAATGAAAAACTGTTTTTT. Its translation: CASSPSASANEKLFF.